One sample yielded the 2 T cell receptor beta chains listed below, sequenced in a study of CD8+ T cells in alopecia areata. RNA, once extracted, was reverse transcribed into cDNA for use as the sequencing template. The protocol was immunoSEQ multiplex PCR, while the TCRdb copy is restricted to in-frame clones and leaves out a portion. Seen here are 140,000 to 150,000 clones, about three fifths observed once, and the top ten hold 6.4%. Here the sequenced sample was CD4+ T cells sorted from blood, taken at week 0. These receptor sequences come from a human donor with alopecia areata.

The V gene is TRBV5-6, the J gene TRBJ2-5; weak D call: TRBD2 (6 bases). The germline V gene encodes CDR1 SGHDT and CDR2 YYEEEE. Between the trimmed V and J ends, which lost 4 bases and 5 bases, there was a span of 15 bases. This CDR3 region has 14 residues. This CDR3 reads CASSRGRRDETQYF. CDR3 coding DNA: TGTGCCAGCAGCCGTGGGAGGCGGGATGAGACCCAGTACTTC.

In this sample, this clone turned up a few times. V is TRBV19 and J is TRBJ1-5; D is undetermined. CDR3 length equals 13 residues. The germline CDR1 and CDR2 sequences are LNHDA and SQIVND (reference sequence). Trimming pared 11 bases from V and 5 bases from J, leaving 16 bases between. The CDR3 DNA sequence: TGTGCCTCGAACATGGTCAAGGATCAGCCCCAGCATTTT. This sequence encodes CASNMVKDQPQHF.